The following is a T cell receptor (beta chain) sequence with its context. Its antigen is unknown. The sample is drawn from a study of T cell responses to AZD1222 COVID-19 vaccine. Study in general: The study pooled second doses at about 4 or about 12 weeks. Study-wide results and limits: Variant regions that are unmutated are reportedly the target of nearly half of spike-specific TCRs. Seropositive status at baseline applied to only a handful of AZD1222 recipients. There were vaccine-associated CD4 TCRs across spike, dominant at 160-218 and 743-854.

Sequenced by immunoSEQ multiplex PCR; TCRdb stores in-frame clones only, minus some. The sample yields approximately 150,000 clones, approximately 90% seen once. Germline lookup yields CDR1 MGHRA and CDR2 YSYEKL. V lost 3 bases to trimming and J lost 4 bases; unmatched junction nucleotides: 4. The CDR3 is 14 amino acids. The chain combines TRBV4-1 with TRBJ1-1; 8 positions agree with TRBD1. This sequence originates from an adult in good health. The sample consisted of peripheral blood, taken on day 0 of AZD1222 vaccination. CDR3 DNA sequence: TGCGCCAGCAGCCATCCTGGACAGGGCACTGAAGCTTTCTTT. Translated: CASSHPGQGTEAFF.